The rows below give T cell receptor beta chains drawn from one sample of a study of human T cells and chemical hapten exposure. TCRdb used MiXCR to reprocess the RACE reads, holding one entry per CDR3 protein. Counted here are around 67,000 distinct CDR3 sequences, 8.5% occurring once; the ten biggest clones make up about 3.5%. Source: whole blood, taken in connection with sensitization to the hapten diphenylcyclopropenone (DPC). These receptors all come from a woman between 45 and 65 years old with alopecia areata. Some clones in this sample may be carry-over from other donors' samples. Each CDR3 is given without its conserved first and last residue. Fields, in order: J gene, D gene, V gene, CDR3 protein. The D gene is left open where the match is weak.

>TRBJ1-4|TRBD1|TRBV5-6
ASSIRTGKEEKLF
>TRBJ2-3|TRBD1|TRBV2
ASRTGGGTDTQY
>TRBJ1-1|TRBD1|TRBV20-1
SARGTGEGNTEAF
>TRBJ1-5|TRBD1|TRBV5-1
ASSPGTGAAVGNQPQH
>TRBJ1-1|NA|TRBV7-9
ASSLYDRNTEAF
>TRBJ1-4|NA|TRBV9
ASSVGSAPNEKLF
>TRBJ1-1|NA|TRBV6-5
ASSYGSVGPTEAF
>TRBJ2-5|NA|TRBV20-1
SAREGAGHETQY
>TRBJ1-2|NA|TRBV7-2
ASSLNNPGQIYT
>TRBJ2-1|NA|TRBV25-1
ASEDTPGRKQF
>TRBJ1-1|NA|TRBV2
ASSGQRQEAF
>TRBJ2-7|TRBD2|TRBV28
ASSLPQTGGEQY
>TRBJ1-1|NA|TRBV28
ASRIDRPNTEAF
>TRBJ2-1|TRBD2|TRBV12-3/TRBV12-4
ASTARRGGGNEQF
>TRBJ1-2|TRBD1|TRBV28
ASSLARAFRGSSYT
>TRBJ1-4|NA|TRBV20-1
SAPGRGSTNEKLF
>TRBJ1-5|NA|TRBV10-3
AISESGVGVNQPQH
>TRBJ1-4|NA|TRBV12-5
ASGLATGGPTNEKLF
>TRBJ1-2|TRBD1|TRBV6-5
ASSPTGNYGYT
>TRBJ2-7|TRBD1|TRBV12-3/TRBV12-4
ASSPRQGPSYEQY
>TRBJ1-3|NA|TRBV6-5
ASTDRGGGNTIY
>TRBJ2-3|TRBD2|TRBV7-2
ASSSRTSADTQY
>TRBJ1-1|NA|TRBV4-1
ASSQVARGFPEAF
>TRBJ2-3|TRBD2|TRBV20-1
SATPRLAGGWGTDTQY
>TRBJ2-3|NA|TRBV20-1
SAREGGRDTQY
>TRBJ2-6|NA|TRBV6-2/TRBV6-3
ASSWTLVSGANVLT
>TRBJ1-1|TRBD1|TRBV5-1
ASSNRGRTNTEAF
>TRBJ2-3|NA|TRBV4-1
ASSQESAVGTQY
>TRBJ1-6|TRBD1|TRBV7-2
ASSFQQGAGTPLH
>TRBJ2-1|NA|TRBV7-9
ASSQGSVSYNEQF
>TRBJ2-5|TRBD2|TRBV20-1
SAGMSGGAKTQY
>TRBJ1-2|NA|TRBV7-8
ASSLGLTNYGYT
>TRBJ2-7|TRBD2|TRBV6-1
ASSVTSGGAFLDEQY
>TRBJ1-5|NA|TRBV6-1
ASSGQRSNQPQH
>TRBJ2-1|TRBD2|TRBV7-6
ASSPGLAGGTEQF
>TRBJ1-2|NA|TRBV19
ASKGPNYGYT
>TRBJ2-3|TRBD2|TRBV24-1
ATSDITAIAGGTDTQY
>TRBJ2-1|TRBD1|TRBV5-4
ASGRQGDEQF
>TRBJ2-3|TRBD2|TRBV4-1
ASSHHPRTSGGAMTDTQY
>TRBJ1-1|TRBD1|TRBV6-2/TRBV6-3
ASSYSGQGTEAF
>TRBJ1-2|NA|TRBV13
ASSLAGPGYT
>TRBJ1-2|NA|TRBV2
ASPTWGNGQINYGYT
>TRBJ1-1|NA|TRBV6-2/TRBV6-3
ASSYSTENTEAF
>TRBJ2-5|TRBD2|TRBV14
ASSLRLAGLQETQY
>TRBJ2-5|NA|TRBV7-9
ASSSIRRAHPQETQY
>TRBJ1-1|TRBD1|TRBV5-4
ASSAGQTQGAF
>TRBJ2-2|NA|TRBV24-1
ATGYNQSNTGELF
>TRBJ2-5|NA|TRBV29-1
SAILVQETQY
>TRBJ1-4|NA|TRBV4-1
ASSLVVANEKLF
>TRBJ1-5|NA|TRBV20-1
SAKDQGQPQH